This passage covers 32 T cell receptor beta chains from one sample sequenced in a study of T cells in Graves' hyperthyroidism and ophthalmopathy. Amplification yielded TCR beta CDR3 regions, with RNA transcripts as the source. The HTBI set primed first-round TCR CDR3 RT-PCR. TCRdb reprocessed the multiplex PCR reads via MiXCR and lists one record per CDR3 protein. This table has around 250,000 distinct CDR3 sequences, roughly 14% appearing once. Sequenced material: blood. These receptors were taken from a woman aged 40 to 50 with Graves' hyperthyroidism that later progressed to Graves' ophthalmopathy.

With respect to this clonotype: This could be a read error, since a much larger clone is one nucleotide away. The rearrangement joins TRBV6-1 to TRBJ1-1, with D hard to call. CDR1 MNHNS and CDR2 SASEGT come from the germline V gene. The CDR3 extends over 12 amino acids. The CDR3 sequence: CASNDPNTDAFF. The CDR3 DNA follows: TGTGCCAGCAACGACCCGAACACTGACGCTTTCTTT.

Concerning this clonotype itself: One base away lies a much larger clone, so this may be a sequencing read error. This rearrangement joins TRBV2 to TRBJ1-1; no clear D. Germline CDR1 and CDR2: SNHLY and FYNNEI. The CDR3 is 10 amino acids. The V and J ends lost 8 bases and 6 bases respectively, with 7 bases between them. The CDR3 protein is CASLRAEAFF. The CDR3 nucleotides read TGTGCCAGCTTGAGGGCTGAAGCTTTCTTT. The full variable domain, in which reference TRBV2 and TRBJ1-1 provide the parts outside the CDR3, is EPEVTQTPSHQVTQMGQEVILRCVPISNHLYFYWYRQILGQKVEFLVSFYNNEISEKSEIFDDQFSVERPDGSNFTLKIRSTKLEDSAMYFCASLRAEAFFGQGTRLTVV.

Ten or more counts support this clonotype. This rearrangement joins TRBV3-1 to TRBJ2-2; D might be TRBD2 (5 bases). The ends were cut back, 5 bases at V and 7 bases at J, with 8 bases in the middle. Per the germline V gene, CDR1 is LGHDT and CDR2 is YNNKEL (reference sequence). The CDR3 totals 12 residues. The CDR3 region is CASSSGLGELFF. CDR3 DNA sequence: TGTGCCAGCAGCTCTGGACTCGGGGAGCTGTTTTTT.

This clonotype occurred many times. The chain links TRBV5-1 to TRBJ1-5; no firm D call. Trimming pared 0 bases from V and 3 bases from J, leaving 4 bases between. The CDR3 totals 13 residues. CDR1 is SGHRS, CDR2 YFSETQ, per germline. The DNA for the CDR3 is TGCGCCAGCAGCTTGGGGGACAATCAGCCCCAGCATTTT. Translating gives CASSLGDNQPQHF.

Many counts were recorded for this clonotype. The J gene is TRBJ2-1, the V gene TRBV2; weak D call: TRBD2 (5 bases). The germline V gene encodes CDR1 SNHLY and CDR2 FYNNEI. The CDR3 runs to 16 residues. Trimming stripped 4 bases from V and 4 bases from J, with 17 bases between. CDR3 region: CASSGTPRLTYNEQFF. DNA of the CDR3: TGTGCCAGCAGTGGGACTCCGAGACTCACATACAATGAGCAGTTCTTC.

This clonotype was seen at least ten times. V is TRBV27 and J is TRBJ2-3, with D tentatively TRBD1 (6 bases). V lost 0 bases and J lost 2, with 12 bases in between. Germline CDR1 MNHEY, CDR2 SMNVEV (reference sequence). This CDR3 contains 16 residues. The CDR3 region is CASSLSSGVLTDTQYF. The DNA of the CDR3 is TGTGCCAGCAGTTTATCCTCAGGGGTACTCACAGATACGCAGTATTTT.

In its sample, this clonotype was seen many times. V gene TRBV5-6 combines with J gene TRBJ2-7, with TRBD2 matching over 8 bases. CDR1 is SGHDT and CDR2 is YYEEEE in the germline V gene. After removal of 1 base from V and 2 bases from J, the junction contained 5 bases not matched to a gene. The CDR3 runs to 15 residues. The DNA for the CDR3 is TGTGCCAGCAGCTTGTGGCAGCGGGGGACCTACGAGCAGTACTTC. Encoded protein: CASSLWQRGTYEQYF.

As for this clonotype: A much larger clone differs from this one at a single base, so this may be a read error. J is TRBJ1-3 and V is TRBV4-1; D unclear. The germline gives CDR1 MGHRA, CDR2 YSYEKL. CDR3 length equals 17 residues. For the CDR3, the DNA is TGCGCCAGCAGCCAAGGCCCCCCGGGAAGTAATGGAATCACCATATATTTT. Encoded protein: CASSQGPPGSNGITIYF.

This clonotype was picked up many times. The V gene is TRBV28, the J gene TRBJ2-5; D possibly uses TRBD1 or TRBD2 (5 bases each). The CDR3 has 14 residues. The V and J ends lost 2 bases and 3 bases respectively, with 10 bases between them. CDR1 and CDR2 from the germline V gene are MDHEN and SYDVKM. The DNA for the CDR3 is TGTGCCAGCAGTTTAGCCGGGACCAAAGAGACCCAGTACTTC. It is translated as CASSLAGTKETQYF.

The DNA for the CDR3 is TGTGCCAGCTCACCACGGGAGTACAGCAATCAGCCCCAGCATTTT. Encoded protein: CASSPREYSNQPQHF. This chain uses TRBV18 with TRBJ1-5; no clear D. CDR3 length equals 15 residues. Germline CDR1 reads KGHSH; CDR2 reads LQKENI. Trimming stripped 1 base from V and 1 base from J, with 8 bases between.

This clonotype has ten or more counts. The chain is built from TRBV10-3 and TRBJ2-7; D not resolved. This CDR3 region has 15 residues. Deletions cut 0 bases from V and 9 bases from J, with 18 bases between. Germline lookup yields CDR1 ENHRY and CDR2 SYGVKD. The CDR3 spells CAISESFGYTVGQYF. The CDR3 nucleotides are TGTGCCATCAGTGAGTCCTTCGGCTATACAGTTGGGCAGTACTTC.

This clonotype has at least ten counts. CDR3 in DNA: TGCGCCAGCAGCCCGAAGACAGGGGCAGAAGAGACCCAGTACTTC. Amino acid sequence: CASSPKTGAEETQYF. The rearrangement uses TRBV5-1 and TRBJ2-5, with 8 nucleotides matching TRBD1. Germline CDR1 is SGHRS and CDR2 is YFSETQ. Germline trimming cut 4 bases from V and 3 bases from J; bases unmatched to any gene: 8. The CDR3 contains 15 residues.

In this sample, this clonotype turned up many times. The J gene is TRBJ2-7, the V gene TRBV5-1, with 7 bases lining up with TRBD2. Germline V gene sequence: CDR1 SGHRS, CDR2 YFSETQ. Unmatched junction bases numbered 7, after V lost 4 bases and J lost 0 bases. The CDR3 runs to 15 residues. The CDR3 spells CASSGGGLTSYEQYF. As DNA, the CDR3 is TGCGCCAGCAGCGGGGGGGGACTGACCTCCTACGAGCAGTACTTC. Full variable domain (missing parts from reference TRBV5-1 and TRBJ2-7): KAGVTQTPRYLIKTRGQQVTLSCSPISGHRSVSWYQQTPGQGLQFLFEYFSETQRNKGNFPGRFSGRQFSNSRSEMNVSTLELGDSALYLCASSGGGLTSYEQYFGPGTRLTVT.

This clonotype appeared many times. The chain combines TRBV12-3 or TRBV12-4 with TRBJ1-5; D is perhaps TRBD1 (6 bases). Deletions cut 6 bases from V and 0 bases from J, with 9 bases between. The CDR3 is made up of 14 amino acids. The CDR3 DNA sequence: TGTGCCAGCAGGATACAGGGTAGCAATCAGCCCCAGCATTTT. This gives the protein CASRIQGSNQPQHF.

This clonotype has at least ten counts. CDR3 sequence reads: CASSSGTRRETQYF. CDR3 DNA: TGTGCCAGTAGTTCGGGGACTCGGCGAGAGACCCAGTACTTC. The V gene is TRBV19, the J gene TRBJ2-5, with D possibly TRBD2 on 6 matching bases. Germline V gene lookup returns CDR1 LNHDA and CDR2 SQIVND (reference sequence). The germline V and J ends were trimmed by 5 bases and 4 bases, with 14 bases remaining between them. This CDR3 has 14 amino acids.

This clonotype occurred many times. The gene calls are TRBV6-1 and TRBJ2-1; TRBD1 is a possible D gene (6 bases). There are 12 residues in the CDR3. Per germline, CDR1 MNHNS and CDR2 SASEGT. The V and J ends lost 5 bases and 8 bases respectively, with 10 bases between them. CDR3 DNA sequence: TGTGCCAGCAGTCAGCCAGGGGATGAGCAGTTCTTC. As protein: CASSQPGDEQFF.

For this clonotype: This may stem from a read error, because a much larger clone lies one nucleotide away. The chain combines TRBV7-9 with TRBJ2-1; D is possibly TRBD2 (6 bases). The CDR3 is 14 residues long. Germline V gives CDR1 SEHNR, CDR2 FQNEAQ (reference sequence). CDR3 sequence (DNA): TGTGCCAGCAGCTTAGCGGGAGGTTCGGATGAGCAGTGCTTC. Translated: CASSLAGGSDEQCF.

The chain recombines TRBV5-5 with TRBJ2-7; D possibly matches TRBD1 or TRBD2 (5 bases each). V was cut by 2 bases and J by 4 bases, with 16 bases left in between. The length of the CDR3 is 15 residues. The germline gives CDR1 SGHKS, CDR2 YYEKEE (reference sequence). For the CDR3, the DNA is TGTGCCAGCAGCTTTTCTGGGACGACCAATTACGAGCAGTACTTC. It is translated as CASSFSGTTNYEQYF.

A word on this clonotype: A much larger clone differs from this one at a single base, so this may be a read error. The V call is TRBV19, the J call TRBJ1-1, with unresolved D. The V end lost 7 bases, the J end lost 1 base, and 7 bases lay between the germline ends. The CDR3 runs 12 residues. Germline-derived CDR1 and CDR2 are LNHDA and SQIVND (reference sequence). The CDR3 loop reads CASMRGNTEAFF. The DNA of the CDR3 is TGTGCCAGTATGCGGGGGAACACTGAAGCTTTCTTT.

This clonotype was counted many times. J is TRBJ1-5 and V is TRBV20-1; tentatively, D is TRBD1 (6 bases). CDR1 and CDR2 from the germline V gene are DFQATT and SNEGSKA (reference sequence). CDR3 size: 13 residues. The V end lost 0 bases, the J end lost 7 bases, and 10 bases lay between the germline ends. In DNA form, the CDR3 reads TGCAGTGCTAGAGATCTACAGGGACAGCCCCAGCATTTT. Protein: CSARDLQGQPQHF.

This clonotype was picked up many times. J is TRBJ2-2 and V is TRBV7-3, with 7 nucleotides matching TRBD2. From germline, CDR1 is SGHTA and CDR2 FQGTGA. V lost 5 bases, J lost 10 bases, and 10 bases stayed unmatched. This CDR3 has 14 residues. CDR3 in DNA: TGTGCCAGCAGCCCATCAGCGGGAACGGCGGAGCTGTTTTTT. Its translation: CASSPSAGTAELFF.

The chain links TRBV28 to TRBJ1-5, with D hard to call. This CDR3 has 18 residues. The V end was cut by 9 bases, the J end by 5 bases, with 29 bases between. Looked up from germline, CDR1 is MDHEN and CDR2 is SYDVKM. The CDR3 nucleotides read TGTGCCAGTACCGCCCCGGAGGACGCGGGGTACTTCGATCAGCCCCAGCATTTT. Its translation: CASTAPEDAGYFDQPQHF.

This clonotype was detected ten times or more. This chain uses TRBV9 with TRBJ1-1; D gene unclear. The V gene's germline CDR1 is SGDLS and CDR2 YYNGEE. The V and J ends lost 3 bases and 8 bases respectively, with 20 bases between them. This CDR3 is built from 15 residues. The CDR3 nucleotides are TGTGCCAGCAGCGCCCTCACTGGGGATAGTCACGAAGCTTTCTTT. As protein: CASSALTGDSHEAFF.

This clonotype was seen at least ten times. The chain couples TRBV5-1 to TRBJ2-3; possible D gene TRBD1, 5 bases. The length of the CDR3 is 15 residues. Trimming cost V 1 base and J 5 bases, with 14 bases left between them. Germline V lookup: CDR1 SGHRS, CDR2 YFSETQ. CDR3 in amino acids: CASSLFLGAEDTQYF. The CDR3 bases are TGCGCCAGCAGCTTGTTTCTTGGGGCGGAAGATACGCAGTATTTT.

This clonotype was seen ten or more times. The rearrangement links TRBV20-1 to TRBJ2-5; 12 bases agree with TRBD2. V gave up 3 bases and J gave up 5 bases; unmatched junction bases: 7. This CDR3 has 15 residues. Germline V lookup: CDR1 DFQATT, CDR2 SNEGSKA (reference sequence). The CDR3, as DNA: TGCAGTGCTAGGACTAGCGGGAGAGTGAGGGAGACCCAGTACTTC. This translates into CSARTSGRVRETQYF.

The V gene is TRBV20-1, the J gene TRBJ1-5, with D maybe TRBD1 (5 bases). The CDR3 has 14 residues. Germline V gives CDR1 DFQATT, CDR2 SNEGSKA (reference sequence). V was pared by 4 bases and J by 1 base, with 11 bases between. The CDR3 region has the DNA TGCAGTGCTACTCCAGACAGCAGCAATCAGCCCCAGCATTTT. Translation: CSATPDSSNQPQHF.

This clonotype was picked up a small number of times. The chain carries TRBV20-1 and TRBJ2-2; a weak D match, TRBD1 (6 bases). The germline V and J ends were trimmed by 3 bases and 3 bases, with 14 bases remaining between them. CDR3 size: 15 residues. CDR1 DFQATT and CDR2 SNEGSKA come from the germline V gene (reference sequence). This chain's CDR3 is CSARGRDKYTGELFF. CDR3 coding DNA: TGCAGTGCTAGGGGTCGGGACAAGTACACCGGGGAGCTGTTTTTT.

This clonotype was observed many times. The chain recombines TRBV28 with TRBJ1-1; D is perhaps TRBD1 (6 bases). The germline gives CDR1 MDHEN, CDR2 SYDVKM. Trimming removed 6 bases from V and 1 base from J, with 9 bases in between. This CDR3 has 13 amino acids. CDR3 sequence (DNA): TGTGCCAGCAGCCGAGGGGGGAACACTGAAGCTTTCTTT. Residues: CASSRGGNTEAFF.

Many counts were recorded for this clonotype. The chain is built from TRBV2 and TRBJ2-7; the match to TRBD2 covers 8 bases. From germline, CDR1 is SNHLY and CDR2 FYNNEI. With 7 bases clipped from V and 1 base from J, the junction kept 9 bases outside the gene matches. This CDR3 is 15 amino acids long. The CDR3 nucleotides are TGTGCCAGCAAGTACGACGGGAGGGCGTCCTACGAGCAGTACTTC. Its protein is CASKYDGRASYEQYF.

Remarks on this clonotype: A much larger clone differs from this one at a single base, so this may be a read error. The chain employs TRBV20-1 and TRBJ1-1; D is ambiguous. There are 15 residues in the CDR3. Trimming stripped 5 bases from V and 7 bases from J, with 23 bases between. Germline V gene data show CDR1 as DFQATT and CDR2 as SNEGSKA (reference sequence). The CDR3 DNA sequence: TGCAGTGCTTCCAAGGGAGACCAGAGAGTGATTGAAGCTTTCTTT. Its translation: CSASKGDQRVIEAFF.

This clonotype has at least ten counts. The rearrangement links TRBV28 to TRBJ2-1, with TRBD2 matching over 12 bases. This CDR3 has 15 amino acids. V dropped 5 bases and J dropped 7; count of bases not matched to a gene: 6. Germline CDR1 and CDR2: MDHEN and SYDVKM. The CDR3 DNA reads TGTGCCAGCAGTCCCCTAGCGGGAGGGGGGAATGAGCAGTTCTTC. Its protein product is CASSPLAGGGNEQFF.

This clonotype has at least ten counts. This rearrangement joins TRBV12-3 or TRBV12-4 to TRBJ2-5; TRBD1 matches at 8 bases. Trimming cost V 4 bases and J 4 bases; bases outside gene matches: 17. This CDR3 contains 18 residues. This CDR3 reads CASSSRGLGGRAGETQYF. CDR3 nucleotides: TGTGCCAGCAGTTCCAGGGGGCTCGGCGGAAGGGCAGGAGAGACCCAGTACTTC.